These T cell receptor beta chains were read from a single sample in a study of T-cell memory formation after mild COVID-19. From the 5' RACE reads, TCRdb called clonotypes with MiXCR, one entry per CDR3 protein. The table has more than 350,000 distinct CDR3 sequences, 15% to 20% seen once. Material: PBMCs or a T cell subset sorted from them (not recorded which). The source is a man younger than 35 who had mild COVID-19 (a few samples of this study predate the infection). Cell type and time point are not known. CDR3s include the opening cysteine and the closing phenylalanine or tryptophan. D genes are given only for firm matches. Expanded clones get a size class; other rows say once, few or many, or leave the size out.

v_call: TRBV12-5
j_call: TRBJ1-6
cdr3_length: 13
clone_size: .
d_call: .
cdr3_aa: CASWTTNNSPLHF
cdr3_nt: TGTGCTAGTTGGACAACAAATAATTCACCCCTCCACTTT

v_call: TRBV10-3
j_call: TRBJ2-1
cdr3_length: 16
clone_size: once
d_call: .
cdr3_aa: CAIRRVPGGSGDEQFF
cdr3_nt: TGTGCCATCAGGAGGGTACCGGGGGGCTCCGGGGATGAGCAGTTCTTC

v_call: TRBV7-3
j_call: TRBJ2-3
cdr3_length: 13
clone_size: .
d_call: .
cdr3_aa: CASSQDTTDTQYF
cdr3_nt: TGTGCCAGCTCACAGGATACCACAGATACGCAGTATTTT

v_call: TRBV7-9
j_call: TRBJ1-1
cdr3_length: 12
clone_size: .
d_call: TRBD1
cdr3_aa: CASSAGQPEAFF
cdr3_nt: TGTGCCAGCAGCGCGGGACAGCCAGAAGCTTTCTTT

v_call: TRBV11-2
j_call: TRBJ2-3
cdr3_length: 15
clone_size: few
d_call: TRBD2
cdr3_aa: CASSFSGGYTDTQYF
cdr3_nt: TGTGCCAGCAGCTTTAGCGGGGGTTACACAGATACGCAGTATTTT

v_call: TRBV7-6
j_call: TRBJ2-2
cdr3_length: 14
clone_size: few
d_call: .
cdr3_aa: CASGTRGITGELFF
cdr3_nt: TGTGCCAGCGGAACGAGGGGGATAACCGGGGAGCTGTTTTTT

v_call: TRBV7-8
j_call: TRBJ2-6
cdr3_length: 16
clone_size: .
d_call: TRBD1
cdr3_aa: CASRDRDHSGANVLTF
cdr3_nt: TGTGCCAGCCGGGACAGGGACCACTCTGGGGCCAACGTCCTGACTTTC

v_call: TRBV19
j_call: TRBJ1-5
cdr3_length: 13
clone_size: once
d_call: .
cdr3_aa: CASKPGTNQPQHF
cdr3_nt: TGTGCCAGTAAACCCGGGACAAATCAGCCCCAGCATTTT

v_call: TRBV5-1
j_call: TRBJ1-1
cdr3_length: 16
clone_size: .
d_call: TRBD1
cdr3_aa: CASSLSTGRGDTEAFF
cdr3_nt: TGCGCCAGCAGCTTGAGTACAGGCAGGGGGGACACTGAAGCTTTCTTT

v_call: TRBV5-4
j_call: TRBJ1-2
cdr3_length: 14
clone_size: few
d_call: .
cdr3_aa: CASSMDGSNYGYTF
cdr3_nt: TGTGCCAGCAGCATGGACGGGAGTAACTATGGCTACACCTTC

v_call: TRBV5-1
j_call: TRBJ2-5
cdr3_length: 14
clone_size: few
d_call: .
cdr3_aa: CASSLIGAKETQYF
cdr3_nt: TGCGCCAGCAGCTTGATCGGGGCTAAAGAGACCCAGTACTTC

v_call: TRBV7-9
j_call: TRBJ1-5
cdr3_length: 15
clone_size: many
d_call: TRBD1
cdr3_aa: CASTLGGGAGQPQHF
cdr3_nt: TGTGCCAGCACCCTGGGAGGGGGCGCGGGTCAGCCCCAGCATTTT

v_call: TRBV27
j_call: TRBJ1-6
cdr3_length: 14
clone_size: few
d_call: .
cdr3_aa: CASTSGLYNSPLHF
cdr3_nt: TGTGCCAGCACCTCTGGACTCTATAATTCACCCCTCCACTTT

v_call: TRBV4-3
j_call: TRBJ1-6
cdr3_length: 15
clone_size: few
d_call: .
cdr3_aa: CASSQVGRVNSPLHF
cdr3_nt: TGCGCCAGCAGCCAAGTCGGCAGGGTTAATTCACCCCTCCACTTT

v_call: TRBV20-1
j_call: TRBJ2-1
cdr3_length: 15
clone_size: .
d_call: TRBD1
cdr3_aa: CSARDPRTGGSEQFF
cdr3_nt: TGCAGTGCTAGAGATCCTCGGACAGGGGGCAGTGAGCAGTTCTTC

v_call: TRBV20-1
j_call: TRBJ1-2
cdr3_length: 12
clone_size: few
d_call: TRBD1
cdr3_aa: CSATRTGAGYTF
cdr3_nt: TGCAGTGCCACCCGGACAGGGGCCGGCTACACCTTC

v_call: TRBV5-4
j_call: TRBJ2-2
cdr3_length: 17
clone_size: many
d_call: TRBD2
cdr3_aa: CASSLVGRGSNTGELFF
cdr3_nt: TGTGCCAGCAGCTTGGTGGGGCGGGGGTCGAACACCGGGGAGCTGTTTTTT

v_call: TRBV9
j_call: TRBJ2-7
cdr3_length: 13
clone_size: few
d_call: .
cdr3_aa: CASSVEGGREQYF
cdr3_nt: TGTGCCAGCAGCGTAGAGGGGGGTCGGGAGCAGTACTTC

v_call: TRBV20-1
j_call: TRBJ1-1
cdr3_length: 14
clone_size: few
d_call: .
cdr3_aa: CSARVGGPNTEAFF
cdr3_nt: TGCAGTGCTAGAGTGGGGGGACCGAACACTGAAGCTTTCTTT

v_call: TRBV7-3
j_call: TRBJ2-3
cdr3_length: 12
clone_size: many
d_call: .
cdr3_aa: CASSSSGDTQYF
cdr3_nt: TGTGCCAGCAGCTCTTCGGGAGATACGCAGTATTTT

v_call: TRBV5-1
j_call: TRBJ2-5
cdr3_length: 13
clone_size: few
d_call: TRBD1
cdr3_aa: CASRVTGVETQYF
cdr3_nt: TGCGCCAGCAGGGTTACAGGGGTAGAGACCCAGTACTTC

v_call: TRBV4-1
j_call: TRBJ1-5
cdr3_length: 15
clone_size: few
d_call: .
cdr3_aa: CASSQGSQHNQPQHF
cdr3_nt: TGCGCCAGCAGCCAAGGTAGTCAGCACAATCAGCCCCAGCATTTT

v_call: TRBV13
j_call: TRBJ2-1
cdr3_length: 12
clone_size: few
d_call: TRBD2
cdr3_aa: CASSLAGGAGFF
cdr3_nt: TGTGCCAGCAGCTTAGCCGGGGGGGCCGGGTTCTTC

v_call: TRBV27
j_call: TRBJ1-1
cdr3_length: 14
clone_size: few
d_call: .
cdr3_aa: CASSRGYMNTEAFF
cdr3_nt: TGTGCCAGCTCTCGAGGGTATATGAACACTGAAGCTTTCTTT

v_call: TRBV4-1
j_call: TRBJ1-5
cdr3_length: 14
clone_size: many
d_call: .
cdr3_aa: CASRRQFGNQPQHF
cdr3_nt: TGCGCCAGCAGACGACAGTTTGGCAATCAGCCCCAGCATTTT

v_call: TRBV7-9
j_call: TRBJ2-5
cdr3_length: 14
clone_size: few
d_call: .
cdr3_aa: CASTPRGAEETQYF
cdr3_nt: TGTGCCAGCACCCCACGGGGGGCTGAAGAGACCCAGTACTTC

v_call: TRBV5-6
j_call: TRBJ1-2
cdr3_length: 15
clone_size: .
d_call: TRBD1
cdr3_aa: CASSFPGQGRGGYTF
cdr3_nt: TGTGCCAGCAGCTTCCCGGGACAGGGGCGGGGAGGCTACACCTTC

v_call: TRBV9
j_call: TRBJ2-2
cdr3_length: 14
clone_size: .
d_call: .
cdr3_aa: CASSAPTETGELFF
cdr3_nt: TGTGCCAGCAGCGCCCCGACAGAGACCGGGGAGCTGTTTTTT

v_call: TRBV6-2/TRBV6-3
j_call: TRBJ1-2
cdr3_length: 14
clone_size: few
d_call: TRBD1
cdr3_aa: CASSYSTGVHGYTF
cdr3_nt: TGTGCCAGCAGTTACTCCACAGGGGTGCATGGCTACACCTTC

v_call: TRBV4-1
j_call: TRBJ2-5
cdr3_length: 15
clone_size: few
d_call: .
cdr3_aa: CASSQDLAFQETQYF
cdr3_nt: TGCGCCAGCAGCCAAGATCTGGCATTTCAAGAGACCCAGTACTTC

v_call: TRBV10-3
j_call: TRBJ2-1
cdr3_length: 16
clone_size: .
d_call: TRBD2
cdr3_aa: CAISGVGTSGGNEQFF
cdr3_nt: TGTGCCATCAGTGGAGTAGGGACTAGCGGGGGGAATGAGCAGTTCTTC

v_call: TRBV10-3
j_call: TRBJ2-7
cdr3_length: 16
clone_size: .
d_call: .
cdr3_aa: CAISESPTGSHYEQYF
cdr3_nt: TGTGCCATCAGTGAGTCGCCTACAGGGTCCCACTACGAGCAGTACTTC

v_call: TRBV7-3
j_call: TRBJ2-3
cdr3_length: 17
clone_size: .
d_call: TRBD1
cdr3_aa: CASSTGQRTRSTDTQYF
cdr3_nt: TGTGCCAGCAGCACGGGACAGCGTACCCGCTCCACAGATACGCAGTATTTT

v_call: TRBV12-3/TRBV12-4
j_call: TRBJ2-5
cdr3_length: 13
clone_size: .
d_call: .
cdr3_aa: CASSSSGPETQYF
cdr3_nt: TGTGCCAGCAGTTCGTCCGGTCCCGAGACCCAGTACTTC

v_call: TRBV5-6
j_call: TRBJ2-5
cdr3_length: 15
clone_size: .
d_call: TRBD1
cdr3_aa: CASSLFDRAQETQYF
cdr3_nt: TGTGCCAGCAGCTTGTTTGACAGGGCCCAAGAGACCCAGTACTTC

v_call: TRBV7-7
j_call: TRBJ1-1
cdr3_length: 13
clone_size: .
d_call: .
cdr3_aa: CASSAGRSPEAFF
cdr3_nt: TGTGCTAGCAGCGCTGGACGGAGCCCCGAAGCTTTCTTT

v_call: TRBV7-9
j_call: TRBJ1-5
cdr3_length: 13
clone_size: few
d_call: .
cdr3_aa: CASSTSFNQPQHF
cdr3_nt: TGTGCCAGCAGCACCAGCTTTAACCAGCCCCAGCATTTT

v_call: TRBV29-1
j_call: TRBJ1-1
cdr3_length: 15
clone_size: .
d_call: .
cdr3_aa: CSPTPQPPANTEAFF
cdr3_nt: TGCAGTCCGACCCCTCAACCTCCAGCGAACACTGAAGCTTTCTTT

v_call: TRBV5-5
j_call: TRBJ1-2
cdr3_length: 13
clone_size: few
d_call: TRBD1
cdr3_aa: CASMTEGAYGYTF
cdr3_nt: TGTGCCAGCATGACAGAGGGGGCCTATGGCTACACCTTC

v_call: TRBV5-1
j_call: TRBJ2-7
cdr3_length: 13
clone_size: .
d_call: TRBD1
cdr3_aa: CASSADRDYEQYF
cdr3_nt: TGCGCCAGCAGCGCAGACAGGGACTACGAGCAGTACTTC

v_call: TRBV7-3
j_call: TRBJ1-6
cdr3_length: 15
clone_size: .
d_call: .
cdr3_aa: CASSLRAGFGSPLHF
cdr3_nt: TGTGCCAGCAGCTTAAGGGCGGGCTTCGGTTCACCCCTCCACTTT

v_call: TRBV4-1
j_call: TRBJ1-2
cdr3_length: 15
clone_size: few
d_call: .
cdr3_aa: CASRPTFSTTYGYTF
cdr3_nt: TGCGCCAGCAGACCTACCTTCAGTACAACCTATGGCTACACCTTC

v_call: TRBV11-2
j_call: TRBJ2-5
cdr3_length: 20
clone_size: few
d_call: TRBD2
cdr3_aa: CASSLWRTGVYSGGSETQYF
cdr3_nt: TGTGCCAGCAGCTTATGGCGCACGGGTGTTTATAGCGGGGGGTCGGAGACCCAGTACTTC

v_call: TRBV7-9
j_call: TRBJ2-1
cdr3_length: 14
clone_size: few
d_call: .
cdr3_aa: CASSRAKTYNEQFF
cdr3_nt: TGTGCCAGCAGCCGGGCCAAAACCTACAATGAGCAGTTCTTC

v_call: TRBV29-1
j_call: TRBJ2-5
cdr3_length: 12
clone_size: few
d_call: .
cdr3_aa: CSVSGVEETQYF
cdr3_nt: TGCAGCGTCTCTGGGGTGGAGGAGACCCAGTACTTC

v_call: TRBV4-1
j_call: TRBJ1-5
cdr3_length: 15
clone_size: few
d_call: .
cdr3_aa: CASRSTVTSNQPQHF
cdr3_nt: TGCGCCAGCAGGTCCACGGTCACTAGCAATCAGCCCCAGCATTTT

v_call: TRBV20-1
j_call: TRBJ2-2
cdr3_length: 15
clone_size: .
d_call: TRBD1
cdr3_aa: CSARPGQGFAGELFF
cdr3_nt: TGCAGTGCTAGGCCGGGACAGGGGTTCGCCGGGGAGCTGTTTTTT

v_call: TRBV5-1
j_call: TRBJ1-1
cdr3_length: 14
clone_size: few
d_call: .
cdr3_aa: CASSFSGKNTEAFF
cdr3_nt: TGCGCCAGCAGCTTTAGCGGGAAGAACACTGAAGCTTTCTTT

v_call: TRBV5-1
j_call: TRBJ2-4
cdr3_length: 14
clone_size: few
d_call: TRBD2
cdr3_aa: CASSLAGGKNIQYF
cdr3_nt: TGCGCCAGCAGCTTAGCGGGGGGGAAAAACATTCAGTACTTC

v_call: TRBV5-1
j_call: TRBJ2-3
cdr3_length: 13
clone_size: few
d_call: .
cdr3_aa: CASQVIPTDTQYF
cdr3_nt: TGCGCCAGTCAGGTGATACCCACAGATACGCAGTATTTT

v_call: TRBV29-1
j_call: TRBJ1-3
cdr3_length: 13
clone_size: .
d_call: .
cdr3_aa: CSVSSVSGNTIYF
cdr3_nt: TGCAGCGTGTCTTCCGTCTCTGGAAACACCATATATTTT

v_call: TRBV6-2/TRBV6-3
j_call: TRBJ1-5
cdr3_length: 15
clone_size: .
d_call: .
cdr3_aa: CASRHAGDLRQPQHF
cdr3_nt: TGTGCCAGCAGACACGCCGGGGACCTAAGGCAGCCCCAGCATTTT

v_call: TRBV5-1
j_call: TRBJ1-1
cdr3_length: 15
clone_size: few
d_call: .
cdr3_aa: CASSLAAGILTEAFF
cdr3_nt: TGCGCCAGCAGCTTGGCCGCGGGGATCCTCACTGAAGCTTTCTTT

v_call: TRBV4-3
j_call: TRBJ2-1
cdr3_length: 17
clone_size: few
d_call: TRBD1
cdr3_aa: CASSPSGTGQYYNEQFF
cdr3_nt: TGCGCCAGCAGCCCCTCGGGGACAGGACAATATTACAATGAGCAGTTCTTC

v_call: TRBV11-2
j_call: TRBJ2-7
cdr3_length: 14
clone_size: few
d_call: .
cdr3_aa: CASSFDGYSYEQYF
cdr3_nt: TGTGCCAGCAGCTTTGACGGTTACTCCTACGAGCAGTACTTC